Described below is a single TCR beta chain sequence and its context. The antigen is unknown. These data are taken from a study of post-analysis software for immune sequencing data. Across the study: Included among the disease courses, which were recorded for the cohort, were relapsing-remitting, secondary progressive and progressive-relapsing multiple sclerosis. Notes on the study in general: F measure grouped same-batch samples tightly together. Normalized Chao1 diversity was significantly reduced in patients versus controls. The five TRBV segments detected at higher frequency in patients than in controls included TRBV5-6, TRBV5-1 and TRBV20-1.

V was trimmed by 0 bases and J by 4 bases, leaving 18 bases between them. The CDR3 totals 17 residues. Germline values: CDR1 SGHRS, CDR2 YFSETQ. Libraries were made from TCR beta cDNA, and they carried unique molecular identifiers. TCRdb analysed the PCR reads with MiXCR anew, one entry per CDR3 protein. The sample has about 560,000 distinct CDR3 sequences; 44% are singletons. This sequence joins TRBV5-1 and TRBJ2-3; D is unclear. Input material: blood. This clonotype was obtained from a girl between 10 and 17 years old with multiple sclerosis. CDR3 in amino acids: CASSLVSGSNFADTQYF. The DNA of the CDR3 is TGCGCCAGCAGCTTGGTTTCGGGTAGCAACTTTGCAGATACGCAGTATTTT.